The 3 T cell receptor beta chains given below trace back to one sample, sequenced in a study of OX40 agonist ivuxolimab in advanced cancers. The data were produced by immunoSEQ multiplex PCR, yet TCRdb's version contains in-frame clones alone and is incomplete. The top ten clones hold 6.9% of a sample with some 74,000 clones, about 82% of them seen once. The material sequenced was CD4+ or CD8+ T cells sorted from blood, taken in a trial of the OX40 agonist ivuxolimab. The receptor source for this set is an adult with an advanced solid tumor such as melanoma, head and neck, liver or kidney cancer.

The chain has TRBV6-5 and TRBJ1-1; D might be TRBD1 (6 bases). V dropped 5 bases and J dropped 2 bases, with 9 bases sitting between them. The CDR3 runs to 13 residues. Germline-derived CDR1 and CDR2 are MNHEY and SVGAGI. DNA of the CDR3: TGTGCCAGCAGTCCGGGACAAAACACTGAAGCTTTCTTT. It translates to CASSPGQNTEAFF.

The J gene is TRBJ2-7, the V gene TRBV2; D may correspond to TRBD1 or TRBD2 (5 bases each). The V end lost 7 bases, the J end lost 0 bases, and 13 bases lay between the germline ends. This CDR3 region has 14 residues. Germline CDR1 and CDR2: SNHLY and FYNNEI. The CDR3 sequence is CASTAGTASYEQYF. CDR3 bases: TGTGCCAGCACAGCCGGGACGGCCTCCTACGAGCAGTACTTC. The complete variable domain, with remaining parts taken from reference TRBV2 and TRBJ2-7, reads EPEVTQTPSHQVTQMGQEVILRCVPISNHLYFYWYRQILGQKVEFLVSFYNNEISEKSEIFDDQFSVERPDGSNFTLKIRSTKLEDSAMYFCASTAGTASYEQYFGPGTRLTVT.

The chain links TRBV11-2 to TRBJ2-3, with D hard to call. There are 15 residues in the CDR3. V shed 1 base and J shed 0 bases, with 8 bases lying between them. Germline lookup yields CDR1 SGHAT and CDR2 FQNNGV. DNA of the CDR3: TGTGCCAGCAGCTTAGGTACAGATAGCACAGATACGCAGTATTTT. Translating gives CASSLGTDSTDTQYF.